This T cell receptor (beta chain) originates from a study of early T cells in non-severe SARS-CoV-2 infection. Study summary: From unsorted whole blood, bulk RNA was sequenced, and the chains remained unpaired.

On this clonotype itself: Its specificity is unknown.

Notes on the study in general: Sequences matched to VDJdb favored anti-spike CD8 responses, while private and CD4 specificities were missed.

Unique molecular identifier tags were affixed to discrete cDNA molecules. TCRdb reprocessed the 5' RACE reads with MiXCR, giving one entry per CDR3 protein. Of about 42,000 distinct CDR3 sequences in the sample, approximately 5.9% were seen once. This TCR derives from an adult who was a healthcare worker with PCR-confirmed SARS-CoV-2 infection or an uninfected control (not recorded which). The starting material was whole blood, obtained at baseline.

The CDR3 is CASSVGGNKNTEAFF. The CDR3, as DNA: TGTGCCAGCAGCGTAGGCGGAAATAAGAACACTGAAGCTTTCTTT. The V and J genes are TRBV9 and TRBJ1-1; D not resolved. CDR3 size: 15 residues. V lost 0 bases and J 1 base, leaving 10 bases between the germline ends. Germline CDR1 and CDR2: SGDLS and YYNGEE.